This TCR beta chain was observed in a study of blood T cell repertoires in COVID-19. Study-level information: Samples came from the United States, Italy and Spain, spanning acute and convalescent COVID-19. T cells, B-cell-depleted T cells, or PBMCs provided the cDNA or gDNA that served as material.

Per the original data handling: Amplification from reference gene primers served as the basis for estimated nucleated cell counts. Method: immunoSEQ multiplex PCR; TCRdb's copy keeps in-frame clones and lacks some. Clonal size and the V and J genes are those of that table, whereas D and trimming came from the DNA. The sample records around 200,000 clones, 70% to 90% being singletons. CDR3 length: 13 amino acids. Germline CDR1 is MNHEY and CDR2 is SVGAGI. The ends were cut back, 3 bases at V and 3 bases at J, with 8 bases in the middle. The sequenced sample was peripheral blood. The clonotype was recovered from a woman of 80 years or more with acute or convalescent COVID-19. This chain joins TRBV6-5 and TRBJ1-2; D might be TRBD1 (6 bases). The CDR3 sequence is CASSYRGYYGYTF. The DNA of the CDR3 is TGTGCCAGCAGTTATAGGGGGTACTATGGCTACACCTTC.